This T cell receptor beta chain was documented in a study of CD8+ T cells in alopecia areata. Sampling of alopecia areata patients yielded lesional scalp punch biopsies as well as peripheral blood. With respect to this clone: The antigen is unknown.

Germline assignment: CDR1 SQVTM and CDR2 ANQGSEA. Trimming removed 5 bases from V and 0 bases from J, with 7 bases in between. This CDR3 spans 12 amino acids. Study-wide points: Patients displayed less clarity in TCR sharing than mice, a finding possibly related to HLA.

RNA extraction was followed by reverse transcription into cDNA, which acted as the sequencing template. This table comes from immunoSEQ multiplex PCR, and its TCRdb copy is limited to in-frame clones, with some not included. The sample gives around 14,000 clones, about 50% of which show up once; about 11% is in the top ten. The chain is built from TRBV29-1 and TRBJ1-1; D call uncertain. The sequencing used skin, collected at week 0. The sequence was obtained from a human donor with alopecia areata. The chain's CDR3 is CSVISMNTEAFF. CDR3 DNA sequence: TGCAGCGTTATCAGCATGAACACTGAAGCTTTCTTT.